These T cell receptor beta chains were read from a single sample in a study of identical twins. TCRdb passed the 5' RACE reads through MiXCR, listing each CDR3 protein once. The sample holds around 100,000 distinct CDR3 sequences; 5.9% are singletons and the top ten take approximately 12%. The material sequenced was memory T cells sorted from blood. The receptor source for this set is a woman in her forties or fifties in good health. Both conserved end residues are part of each CDR3. D genes are given only for firm matches. Clone size is not always given. Where it is, it says once, few, many or a class for expanded clones.

CDR3: CASSLDPTPQEAEAFF
DNA: TGTGCCAGCAGCCTTGACCCAACCCCCCAGGAGGCTGAAGCTTTCTTT
V: TRBV4-2
size: NA
J: TRBJ1-1
D: NA

CDR3: CSAQREGRNEQFF
DNA: TGCAGTGCTCAGCGGGAGGGTCGCAATGAGCAGTTCTTC
V: TRBV20-1
size: many
J: TRBJ2-1
D: TRBD2

CDR3: CSGRLAGRDTQYF
DNA: TGCAGCGGGAGACTAGCGGGAAGAGATACGCAGTATTTT
V: TRBV29-1
size: many
J: TRBJ2-3
D: TRBD2

CDR3: CAIRTDGSGTYNEQFF
DNA: TGTGCCATACGGACTGATGGGAGTGGCACCTACAATGAGCAGTTCTTC
V: TRBV10-3
size: many
J: TRBJ2-1
D: NA

CDR3: CASSSQLSPYTF
DNA: TGTGCCAGCAGCTCCCAGTTGAGTCCCTACACCTTC
V: TRBV7-9
size: many
J: TRBJ1-2
D: NA

CDR3: CASRPGTANTGELFF
DNA: TGCGCCAGCAGACCCGGGACAGCCAACACCGGGGAGCTGTTTTTT
V: TRBV5-1
size: many
J: TRBJ2-2
D: TRBD1

CDR3: CASSQGYDEQFF
DNA: TGTGCCAGCAGCCAAGGGTACGATGAGCAGTTCTTC
V: TRBV3-1
size: many
J: TRBJ2-1
D: NA

CDR3: CSASASPGDNEQFF
DNA: TGCAGTGCTAGTGCTTCCCCGGGGGACAATGAGCAGTTCTTC
V: TRBV20-1
size: many
J: TRBJ2-1
D: NA

CDR3: CASMGGPYNEQFF
DNA: TGTGCCAGCATGGGGGGGCCCTACAATGAGCAGTTCTTC
V: TRBV6-2/TRBV6-3
size: many
J: TRBJ2-1
D: NA

CDR3: CASSKGLALTYEQYF
DNA: TGTGCCAGCAGTAAGGGACTAGCGCTTACCTACGAGCAGTACTTC
V: TRBV12-3/TRBV12-4
size: many
J: TRBJ2-7
D: TRBD2

CDR3: CRARELGLEYEQYF
DNA: TGCAGAGCTAGAGAATTGGGACTAGAGTACGAGCAGTACTTC
V: TRBV20-1
size: few
J: TRBJ2-7
D: TRBD2

CDR3: CASSQVTISNEQFF
DNA: TGTGCCAGCAGCCAAGTTACAATTAGCAATGAGCAGTTCTTC
V: TRBV3-1
size: many
J: TRBJ2-1
D: NA

CDR3: CSARGVLGGETQYF
DNA: TGCAGTGCTCGCGGAGTATTGGGGGGAGAGACCCAGTACTTC
V: TRBV20-1
size: many
J: TRBJ2-5
D: NA

CDR3: CASGKSIHEQFF
DNA: TGTGCCAGCGGGAAATCAATTCATGAGCAGTTCTTC
V: TRBV7-7
size: few
J: TRBJ2-1
D: NA

CDR3: CSVEGRGETQYF
DNA: TGCAGCGTTGAAGGCAGGGGGGAGACCCAGTACTTC
V: TRBV29-1
size: many
J: TRBJ2-5
D: TRBD1

CDR3: CASSLEEGWISSYNEQFF
DNA: TGTGCCAGCAGCTTAGAAGAGGGGTGGATTAGCTCCTACAATGAGCAGTTCTTC
V: TRBV11-2
size: few
J: TRBJ2-1
D: NA

CDR3: CASNLAGVKNIQYF
DNA: TGTGCCAGCAATTTAGCGGGAGTCAAAAACATTCAGTACTTC
V: TRBV6-2/TRBV6-3
size: many
J: TRBJ2-4
D: TRBD2

CDR3: CASSPFLSSGRVSEQFF
DNA: TGTGCCAGCAGCCCGTTTTTGTCTAGCGGGAGGGTCAGTGAGCAGTTCTTC
V: TRBV7-8
size: NA
J: TRBJ2-1
D: TRBD2

CDR3: CASSLSGYLNTEAFF
DNA: TGTGCCAGCAGTTTATCGGGATATCTGAACACTGAAGCTTTCTTT
V: TRBV27
size: many
J: TRBJ1-1
D: NA